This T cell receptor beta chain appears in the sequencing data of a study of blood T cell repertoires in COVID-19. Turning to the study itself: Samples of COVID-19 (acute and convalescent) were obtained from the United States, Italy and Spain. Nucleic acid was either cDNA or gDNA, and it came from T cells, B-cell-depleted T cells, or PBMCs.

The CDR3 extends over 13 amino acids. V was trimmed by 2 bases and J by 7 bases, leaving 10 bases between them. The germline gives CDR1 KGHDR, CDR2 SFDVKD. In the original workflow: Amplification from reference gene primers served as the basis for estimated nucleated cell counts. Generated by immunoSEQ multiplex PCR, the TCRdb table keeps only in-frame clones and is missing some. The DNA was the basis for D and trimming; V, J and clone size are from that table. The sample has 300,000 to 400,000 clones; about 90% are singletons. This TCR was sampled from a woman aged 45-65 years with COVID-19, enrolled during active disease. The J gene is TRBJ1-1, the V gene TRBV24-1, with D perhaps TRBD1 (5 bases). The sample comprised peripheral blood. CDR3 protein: CATSDSRGVEAFF. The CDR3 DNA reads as TGTGCCACCAGTGATTCACGGGGGGTTGAAGCTTTCTTT.